The 13 T cell receptor beta chains listed next were all sequenced from one sample in a study of blood T cell repertoires in COVID-19. Clones were read by immunoSEQ multiplex PCR, and TCRdb kept only the in-frame ones, dropping some. The data hold some 70,000 clones, with roughly nine tenths observed a single time. Sequenced input: peripheral blood. These receptors were taken from a man between 45 and 60 years old with active COVID-19.

The V and J genes are TRBV2 and TRBJ1-2; D may be TRBD1 (6 bases). CDR1 is SNHLY and CDR2 is FYNNEI in the germline V gene. This CDR3 is 15 amino acids long. Trimming took off 6 bases at V and 1 base at J, with 15 bases between the two ends. CDR3 amino acids: CASRLGATLNYGYTF. CDR3 nucleotide sequence: TGTGCCAGCAGGCTGGGGGCAACCCTTAACTATGGCTACACCTTC.

The chain couples TRBV14 to TRBJ2-6; perhaps TRBD2 as D (5 bases). The CDR3 is made up of 14 amino acids. Germline V gives CDR1 SGHDN, CDR2 FVKESK. The V end lost 7 bases, the J end lost 4 bases, and 11 bases lay between the germline ends. In DNA, the CDR3 is TGTGCCAGCACGGGGATGTCCGGGGCCAACGTCCTGACTTTC. Protein product: CASTGMSGANVLTF. The full variable domain, rest sourced from reference TRBV14 and TRBJ2-6, is EAGVTQFPSHSVIEKGQTVTLRCDPISGHDNLYWYRRVMGKEIKFLLHFVKESKQDESGMPNNRFLAERTGGTYSTLKVQPAELEDSGVYFCASTGMSGANVLTFGAGSRLTVL.

Written as DNA, the CDR3 is TGTGCCAGCAGCTTAGTTCGCGGGGGGAAAGAGACCCAGTACTTC. This translates into CASSLVRGGKETQYF. The V gene is TRBV7-7, the J gene TRBJ2-5; 8 nucleotides match TRBD2. The CDR3 spans 15 residues. Germline values: CDR1 SSHAT, CDR2 FNYEAQ (reference sequence). The V segment lost 1 base and the J segment 3 bases; nucleotides outside the gene matches: 4.

The chain combines TRBV3-1 (or the pseudogene TRBV3-2) with TRBJ2-1, with D perhaps matching TRBD2 (6 bases). V lost 0 bases to trimming and J lost 9 bases, with 15 bases between them. The CDR3 is made up of 15 amino acids. Germline V gene lookup returns CDR1 LGHDT and CDR2 YNNKEL (reference sequence). The CDR3 sequence is CASSQDQWRGSEQFF. The CDR3 DNA is TGTGCCAGCAGCCAAGATCAGTGGCGGGGTAGTGAGCAGTTCTTC.

The CDR3 sequence: CASIGQGYDQPQHF. The CDR3 coding sequence is TGTGCCAGTATCGGACAGGGATATGATCAGCCCCAGCATTTT. The V gene is TRBV19, the J gene TRBJ1-5, with 8 bases fitting TRBD1. CDR3 size: 14 residues. Germline V gene lookup returns CDR1 LNHDA and CDR2 SQIVND (reference sequence). V trimming: 7 bases; J trimming: 5 bases; junction bases outside the gene matches: 7. Together with reference TRBV19 and TRBJ1-5, the CDR3 gives the full variable domain: DGGITQSPKYLFRKEGQNVTLSCEQNLNHDAMYWYRQDPGQGLRLIYYSQIVNDFQKGDIAEGYSVSREKKESFPLTVTSAQKNPTAFYLCASIGQGYDQPQHFGDGTRLSIL.

V usage is TRBV2 and J usage is TRBJ2-7, with unresolved D. Germline V gives CDR1 SNHLY, CDR2 FYNNEI. Deletions cut 2 bases from V and 3 bases from J, with 8 bases between. The CDR3 runs to 13 residues. CDR3 DNA sequence: TGTGCCAGCAGTGAACTGGTACTCTACGAGCAGTACTTC. This encodes CASSELVLYEQYF.

V and J are TRBV5-1 and TRBJ2-7; 7 nucleotides match TRBD1. The germline V gene has CDR1 SGHRS and CDR2 YFSETQ. This CDR3 has 14 residues. V was pared by 0 bases and J by 3 bases, with 3 bases of the junction left unmatched. The CDR3 sequence is CASSLGDRVYEQYF. In DNA, the CDR3 is TGCGCCAGCAGCTTGGGCGACAGGGTCTACGAGCAGTACTTC.

The DNA of the CDR3 is TGTGCCAGCAGCCGCGGCATCACAGATACGCAGTATTTT. Translated: CASSRGITDTQYF. V gene TRBV7-3 combines with J gene TRBJ2-3; D gene unclear. Looked up from germline, CDR1 is SGHTA and CDR2 is FQGTGA. Trimming took 5 bases from V and 2 from J, leaving 8 bases between them. The CDR3 has 13 residues.

The rearrangement links TRBV5-1 to TRBJ2-5, with 8 positions matching TRBD1. Germline CDR1 reads SGHRS; CDR2 reads YFSETQ. V gave up 4 bases and J gave up 5 bases; unmatched junction bases: 7. This CDR3 contains 14 residues. CDR3 sequence (DNA): TGCGCCAGCAGCCCAGTGACAGGGGTGGAGACCCAGTACTTC. Translation gives CASSPVTGVETQYF.

The chain uses TRBV11-3 and TRBJ2-6; TRBD1 agrees at 10 bases. Trimming at V came to 5 bases and at J to 0 bases, leaving 7 bases not matched to a gene. Germline V gene data show CDR1 as SGHNT and CDR2 as YENEEA. The length of the CDR3 is 18 residues. The CDR3 loop is CASSDGTGAPSGANVLTF. CDR3 sequence (DNA): TGTGCCAGCAGCGATGGGACAGGGGCACCCTCTGGGGCCAACGTCCTGACTTTC. Variable domain in full (rest from reference TRBV11-3 and TRBJ2-6): EAGVVQSPRYKIIEKKQPVAFWCNPISGHNTLYWYLQNLGQGPELLIRYENEEAVDDSQLPKDRFSAERLKGVDSTLKIQPAELGDSAVYLCASSDGTGAPSGANVLTFGAGSRLTVL.

V usage is TRBV5-5 and J usage is TRBJ2-5; the match to TRBD1 covers 8 bases. The junction had 13 bases not matched to a gene; V was cut back by 4 bases and J by 5 bases. The CDR3 spans 16 residues. Germline assignment: CDR1 SGHKS and CDR2 YYEKEE (reference sequence). CDR3 protein: CASSLWTGTGGETQYF. CDR3 nucleotides: TGTGCCAGCAGCCTGTGGACAGGGACAGGTGGGGAGACCCAGTACTTC. Looking up the rest from reference TRBV5-5 and TRBJ2-5 gives the full variable domain: DAGVTQSPTHLIKTRGQQVTLRCSPISGHKSVSWYQQVLGQGPQFIFQYYEKEERGRGNFPDRFSARQFPNYSSELNVNALLLGDSALYLCASSLWTGTGGETQYFGPGTRLLVL.

The chain recombines TRBV7-3 with TRBJ2-1; 7 nucleotides line up with TRBD2. With V trimmed by 4 bases and J by 12 bases, 12 bases remained unmatched. From germline, CDR1 is SGHTA and CDR2 FQGTGA. The CDR3 has 14 amino acids. CDR3 loop: CASSSPGSGETQFF. The CDR3 DNA sequence: TGTGCCAGCAGCTCCCCGGGGAGCGGGGAGACGCAGTTCTTC.

This chain connects TRBV19 to TRBJ2-7; tentative D call: TRBD1 (5 bases). The CDR3 is made up of 13 amino acids. The germline V and J ends were trimmed by 5 bases and 0 bases, with 8 bases remaining between them. Per the germline V gene, CDR1 is LNHDA and CDR2 is SQIVND (reference sequence). The CDR3 protein is CASSEDISYEQYF. Here the CDR3 DNA reads TGTGCCAGTAGTGAGGACATCTCCTACGAGCAGTACTTC. The full variable domain, its missing parts supplied by reference TRBV19 and TRBJ2-7, is DGGITQSPKYLFRKEGQNVTLSCEQNLNHDAMYWYRQDPGQGLRLIYYSQIVNDFQKGDIAEGYSVSREKKESFPLTVTSAQKNPTAFYLCASSEDISYEQYFGPGTRLTVT.